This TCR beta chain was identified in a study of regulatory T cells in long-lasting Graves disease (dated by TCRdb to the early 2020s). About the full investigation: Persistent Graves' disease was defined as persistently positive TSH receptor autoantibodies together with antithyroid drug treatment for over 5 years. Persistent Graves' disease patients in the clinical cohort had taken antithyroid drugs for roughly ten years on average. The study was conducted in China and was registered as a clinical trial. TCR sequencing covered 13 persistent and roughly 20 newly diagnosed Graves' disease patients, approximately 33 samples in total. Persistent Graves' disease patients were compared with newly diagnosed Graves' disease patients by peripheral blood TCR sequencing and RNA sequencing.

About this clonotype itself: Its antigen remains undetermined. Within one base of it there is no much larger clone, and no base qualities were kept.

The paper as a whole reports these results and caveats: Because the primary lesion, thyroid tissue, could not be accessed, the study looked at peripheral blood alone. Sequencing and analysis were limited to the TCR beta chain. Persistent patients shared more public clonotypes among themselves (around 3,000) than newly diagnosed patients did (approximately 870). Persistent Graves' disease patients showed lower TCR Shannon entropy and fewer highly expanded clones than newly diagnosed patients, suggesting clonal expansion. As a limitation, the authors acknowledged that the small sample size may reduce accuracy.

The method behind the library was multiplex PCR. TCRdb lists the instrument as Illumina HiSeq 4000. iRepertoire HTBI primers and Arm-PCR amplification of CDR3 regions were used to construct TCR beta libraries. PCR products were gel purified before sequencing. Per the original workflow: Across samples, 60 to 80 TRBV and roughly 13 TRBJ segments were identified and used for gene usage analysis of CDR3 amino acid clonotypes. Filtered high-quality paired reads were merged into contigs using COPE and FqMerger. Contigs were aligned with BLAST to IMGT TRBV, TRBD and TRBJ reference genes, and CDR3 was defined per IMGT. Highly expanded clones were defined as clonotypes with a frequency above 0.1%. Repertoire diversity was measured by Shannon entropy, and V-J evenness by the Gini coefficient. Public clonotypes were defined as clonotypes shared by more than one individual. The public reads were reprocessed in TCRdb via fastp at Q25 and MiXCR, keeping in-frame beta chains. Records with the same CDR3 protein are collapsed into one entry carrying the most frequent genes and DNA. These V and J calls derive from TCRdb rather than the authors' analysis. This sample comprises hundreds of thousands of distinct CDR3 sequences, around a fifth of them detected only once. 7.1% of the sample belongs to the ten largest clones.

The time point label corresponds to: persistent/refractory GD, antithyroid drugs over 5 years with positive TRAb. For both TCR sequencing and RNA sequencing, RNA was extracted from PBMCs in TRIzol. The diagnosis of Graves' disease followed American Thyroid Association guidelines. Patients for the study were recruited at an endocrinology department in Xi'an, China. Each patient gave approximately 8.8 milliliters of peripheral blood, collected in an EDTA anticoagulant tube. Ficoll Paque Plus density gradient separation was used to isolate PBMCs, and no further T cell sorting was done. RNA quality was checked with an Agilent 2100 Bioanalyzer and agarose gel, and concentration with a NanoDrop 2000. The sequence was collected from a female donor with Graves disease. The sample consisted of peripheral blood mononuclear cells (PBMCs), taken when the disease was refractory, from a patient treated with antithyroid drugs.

The CDR3 amino acid sequence is: CASSPVHRDTGELFF. The DNA sequence follows: TGTGCCAGCTCACCAGTCCACAGAGACACCGGGGAGCTGTTTTTT. Rearrangement joined TRBV18 to TRBJ2-2; the D gene assignment is ambiguous. CDR1 and CDR2, looked up from the germline V gene, are KGHSH and LQKENI. The cysteine opens and the phenylalanine closes a CDR3 of 15 amino acids. Left in the record is the CDR3 DNA by itself, 45 bases read in frame from the first base. V sheds 2 bases and J sheds 3 bases, leaving 10 bases between their ends.